This T cell receptor beta chain was captured in a study of regulatory and conventional T cells in RAG deficiency. Conventional CD4+ T cells were sorted from blood as CD25-low CD127-high cells. Using immunoSEQ multiplex PCR, the repertoire was profiled, and TCRdb retains in-frame clones only, with some absent. The sample carries approximately 46,000 clones, about nine tenths recorded once. General observations from the study: Omenn CD25-high CD127-low cells may be activated cells, not true Tregs. In Omenn syndrome, Treg and Tconv repertoires overlapped >85%.

Comments on this clone: Its specificity is not known.

CDR3 length: 14 amino acids. Trimming cost V 6 bases and J 9 bases, with 18 bases left between them. Germline CDR1 and CDR2: MNHEY and SVGAGI. This same sample was also part of a study on regulatory T cells. That study adds: The PCR used 52 TRBV and 13 TRBJ primers. In patients, unique TRB V-J pairs were restricted and V/J usage skewed, especially in Tregs.

V and J are TRBV6-5 and TRBJ1-5, with a tentative D call TRBD1 (5 bases). The TCR was taken from a human donor in good health. Sample: CD4+ effector T cells sorted from blood. The CDR3, as DNA: TGTGCCAGCAGGAGGGAGGTAGGGACTTGGCCCCAGCATTTT. Translating gives CASRREVGTWPQHF.